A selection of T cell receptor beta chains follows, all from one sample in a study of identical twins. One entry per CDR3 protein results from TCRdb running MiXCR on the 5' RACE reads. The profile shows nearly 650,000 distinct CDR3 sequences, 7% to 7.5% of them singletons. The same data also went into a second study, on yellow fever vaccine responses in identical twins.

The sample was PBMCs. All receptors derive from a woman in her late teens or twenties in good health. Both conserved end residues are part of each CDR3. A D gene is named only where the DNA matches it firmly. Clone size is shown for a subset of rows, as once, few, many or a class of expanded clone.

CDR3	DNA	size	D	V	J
CASSTLAGVYNEQFF	TGTGCCAGCAGCACTCTAGCGGGAGTTTACAATGAGCAGTTCTTC	many	TRBD2	TRBV12-3/TRBV12-4	TRBJ2-1
CASSPGAYDNEQFF	TGTGCCAGCAGTCCCGGCGCCTACGACAATGAGCAGTTCTTC	.	.	TRBV12-3/TRBV12-4	TRBJ2-1
CASSYPGRGTTDTQYF	TGCGCCAGCAGTTATCCGGGGAGGGGGACCACAGATACGCAGTATTTT	many	.	TRBV4-1	TRBJ2-3
CASSLRADGRSYEQYF	TGTGCCAGCAGTTTACGGGCTGACGGCAGGTCCTACGAGCAGTACTTC	few	.	TRBV27	TRBJ2-7
CASSLEVGRTHEQYF	TGTGCCAGCAGCTTAGAGGTAGGGAGGACCCACGAGCAGTACTTC	.	.	TRBV7-8	TRBJ2-7
CASSYPAEASGLSTDTQYF	TGTGCCAGCAGTTACCCCGCCGAGGCTAGCGGGCTTAGCACAGATACGCAGTATTTT	.	TRBD2	TRBV6-2/TRBV6-3	TRBJ2-3
CASTQGRGNTGELFF	TGTGCCAGCACCCAAGGCCGGGGAAACACCGGGGAGCTGTTTTTT	few	.	TRBV27	TRBJ2-2
CASSQGDHSQGIQYF	TGTGCCAGCAGCCAAGGGGACCACAGCCAAGGCATTCAGTACTTC	few	.	TRBV3-1	TRBJ2-4
CASSLPPALLSGANVLTF	TGTGCCAGCAGCTTACCCCCCGCTCTGCTCTCTGGGGCCAACGTCCTGACTTTC	few	.	TRBV11-2	TRBJ2-6
CASSYGGILAYNEQFF	TGTGCCAGCAGTTACGGTGGAATATTGGCCTACAATGAGCAGTTCTTC	few	.	TRBV6-5	TRBJ2-1
CASSDWGLLAGGLPATYEQYF	TGTGCCAGCAGTGACTGGGGCTTACTAGCGGGAGGGCTTCCCGCCACCTACGAGCAGTACTTC	few	TRBD2	TRBV6-4	TRBJ2-7
CASSTFPGQRSYEQYF	TGTGCCAGCAGTACCTTTCCGGGACAGCGTTCCTACGAGCAGTACTTC	many	TRBD1	TRBV28	TRBJ2-7
CASSQRGLDTGELFF	TGTGCCAGCAGCCAGAGGGGGTTGGACACCGGGGAGCTGTTTTTT	many	.	TRBV4-2	TRBJ2-2
CASSDSSGNTIYF	TGCGCCAGCAGCGACAGCTCTGGAAACACCATATATTTT	.	.	TRBV5-1	TRBJ1-3
CASSLALPRKIELFF	TGTGCCAGCAGCTTGGCCCTGCCTCGGAAGATTGAGCTGTTTTTT	few	.	TRBV5-5	TRBJ2-2
CATSTGEGNQPQHF	TGTGCCACCAGCACGGGGGAAGGGAATCAGCCCCAGCATTTT	many	.	TRBV15	TRBJ1-5
CASSQSRGRAGETQYF	TGTGCCAGCAGCCAATCAAGGGGGAGGGCTGGAGAGACCCAGTACTTC	.	.	TRBV3-1	TRBJ2-5
CASSPIDPNYGYTF	TGCGCCAGCAGCCCTATTGACCCTAACTATGGCTACACCTTC	.	.	TRBV5-1	TRBJ1-2
CSVVREDFRGSYNEQFF	TGCAGCGTTGTGCGGGAGGACTTTAGAGGGTCCTACAATGAGCAGTTCTTC	.	TRBD2	TRBV29-1	TRBJ2-1
CASSGRLAGSYNEQFF	TGCGCCAGCAGCGGAAGACTAGCGGGGTCCTACAATGAGCAGTTCTTC	few	TRBD2	TRBV5-1	TRBJ2-1
CASSWGLAGGAHEQFF	TGCGCCAGCAGCTGGGGACTAGCGGGAGGGGCGCATGAGCAGTTCTTC	.	TRBD2	TRBV5-1	TRBJ2-1
CASNLGRTSSYNEQFF	TGTGCCAGCAATCTGGGACGGACGAGCTCCTACAATGAGCAGTTCTTC	.	.	TRBV6-1	TRBJ2-1
CASSPRRGSGTQYF	TGTGCCAGCAGCCCAAGGCGGGGATCGGGGACCCAGTACTTC	.	.	TRBV12-3/TRBV12-4	TRBJ2-5
CASSQDEKVPNTEAFF	TGCGCCAGCAGCCAAGATGAAAAGGTTCCGAACACTGAAGCTTTCTTT	few	.	TRBV4-1	TRBJ1-1
CASSLLILAETAFSALHF	TGTGCCAGCAGCTTACTCATTCTGGCGGAAACAGCCTTTTCGGCCCTCCACTTT	few	.	TRBV11-1	TRBJ1-6
CASSFGGSYEQFF	TGTGCCAGCAGTTTCGGAGGGAGCTATGAGCAGTTCTTC	few	.	TRBV12-3/TRBV12-4	TRBJ2-1
CSARAQPQNTGELFF	TGCAGTGCTAGAGCCCAGCCGCAGAACACCGGGGAGCTGTTTTTT	once	.	TRBV20-1	TRBJ2-2
CASSFATPYEQYF	TGCGCCAGCAGCTTTGCGACTCCCTACGAGCAGTACTTC	.	.	TRBV5-1	TRBJ2-7
CASSSTSISYNEQFF	TGTGCCAGCAGTTCGACTTCGATCTCCTACAATGAGCAGTTCTTC	.	.	TRBV28	TRBJ2-1
CASSQGGNPYNEQFF	TGTGCCAGCAGCCAAGGTGGCAACCCCTACAATGAGCAGTTCTTC	many	.	TRBV3-1	TRBJ2-1
CATSRRGSYNEQFF	TGTGCCACCAGCAGACGGGGGTCCTACAATGAGCAGTTCTTC	few	.	TRBV15	TRBJ2-1
CASSPNPGTGGRETQYF	TGTGCCAGCAGCCCTAATCCCGGGACAGGGGGACGAGAGACCCAGTACTTC	many	TRBD1	TRBV9	TRBJ2-5
CASRDRYTGELFF	TGCGCCAGCAGGGACAGATACACCGGGGAGCTGTTTTTT	many	.	TRBV5-1	TRBJ2-2
CASSYSRWGSFDAFYGYTF	TGTGCCAGCAGTTACTCTAGATGGGGGAGTTTTGATGCTTTCTATGGCTACACCTTC	.	.	TRBV6-5	TRBJ1-2
CASSSQGASYEQYF	TGTGCCAGCAGTTCACAGGGGGCATCCTACGAGCAGTACTTC	many	TRBD1	TRBV28	TRBJ2-7
CASSFPQTGKAFF	TGTGCCAGCAGTTTCCCCCAGACAGGGAAAGCTTTCTTT	few	TRBD1	TRBV6-2/TRBV6-3	TRBJ1-1
CASSDTGANVLTF	TGTGCCAGCAGTGATACTGGGGCCAACGTCCTGACTTTC	many	.	TRBV2	TRBJ2-6
CASGEGEQFF	TGTGCCAGCGGAGAAGGTGAGCAGTTCTTC	many	.	TRBV12-3/TRBV12-4	TRBJ2-1
CSANGVGAITDTQYF	TGCAGTGCCAACGGGGTGGGGGCAATCACAGATACGCAGTATTTT	few	.	TRBV20-1	TRBJ2-3
CASSFNAPGRTGELFF	TGTGCCAGCAGTTTTAATGCTCCAGGGAGGACCGGGGAGCTGTTTTTT	many	.	TRBV12-3/TRBV12-4	TRBJ2-2
CASSLAPGTDQPQHF	TGTGCCAGCAGCTTAGCCCCAGGAACCGATCAGCCCCAGCATTTT	few	.	TRBV11-2	TRBJ1-5
CASSRSQLTYEQYF	TGTGCCAGCAGCCGCTCCCAGTTAACCTACGAGCAGTACTTC	many	.	TRBV27	TRBJ2-7
CSALDRLNEKLFF	TGCAGTGCGTTGGACAGACTGAATGAAAAACTGTTTTTT	few	.	TRBV20-1	TRBJ1-4
CASSLDRGWFNEQFF	TGTGCCAGCAGTTTAGACAGGGGTTGGTTCAATGAGCAGTTCTTC	many	TRBD1	TRBV12-3/TRBV12-4	TRBJ2-1
CSVVAGANTGELFF	TGCAGCGTTGTAGCGGGTGCGAACACCGGGGAGCTGTTTTTT	many	TRBD2	TRBV29-1	TRBJ2-2
CASSPREGALRETQYF	TGTGCCAGCAGCCCCCGGGAGGGGGCGCTTAGGGAGACCCAGTACTTC	many	.	TRBV9	TRBJ2-5
CASSGGGSSGNTIYF	TGTGCCAGCAGTGGCGGCGGGAGCTCTGGAAACACCATATATTTT	few	.	TRBV6-1	TRBJ1-3
CASTVGGSSYNEQFF	TGTGCCAGTACGGTGGGAGGGAGCTCCTACAATGAGCAGTTCTTC	.	TRBD2	TRBV19	TRBJ2-1
CASRELAIQYF	TGTGCCAGCAGAGAACTGGCTATCCAGTATTTT	few	.	TRBV2	TRBJ2-3
CSARDFGGPQNIQYF	TGCAGTGCTAGAGATTTCGGGGGCCCCCAAAACATTCAGTACTTC	few	.	TRBV20-1	TRBJ2-4
CAISSTGRGSFSYEQYF	TGTGCCATCTCGTCGACAGGGCGAGGTTCGTTCTCCTACGAGCAGTACTTC	.	TRBD1	TRBV10-3	TRBJ2-7
CSVEGEYNNEQFF	TGCAGCGTTGAAGGGGAATACAACAATGAGCAGTTCTTC	.	.	TRBV29-1	TRBJ2-1
CASSVGQFQNEQFF	TGTGCCAGCAGTGTGGGCCAGTTCCAGAATGAGCAGTTCTTC	.	.	TRBV6-1	TRBJ2-1
CSARPLHNEQFF	TGCAGTGCTAGGCCACTTCACAATGAGCAGTTCTTC	.	.	TRBV20-1	TRBJ2-1
CASSQSWAAEDTQYF	TGTGCCAGCAGCCAGTCGTGGGCCGCGGAGGATACGCAGTATTTT	.	.	TRBV14	TRBJ2-3
CSAKPPTAGFTEAFF	TGCAGTGCTAAACCCCCTACAGCCGGGTTCACTGAAGCTTTCTTT	.	.	TRBV20-1	TRBJ1-1
CASSPQGMNTEAFF	TGTGCCAGCAGCCCACAGGGAATGAACACTGAAGCTTTCTTT	many	.	TRBV5-5	TRBJ1-1
CASSRDRDRGTDTQYF	TGTGCCAGCAGCCGAGACCGGGACAGGGGGACAGATACGCAGTATTTT	few	TRBD1	TRBV7-9	TRBJ2-3
CATKGQGTSTDTQYF	TGTGCCACGAAGGGACAGGGGACGAGCACAGATACGCAGTATTTT	many	TRBD1	TRBV10-3	TRBJ2-3